This T cell receptor beta chain is drawn from a study of T-cell memory formation after mild COVID-19. TCRdb called the 5' RACE reads again in MiXCR, with one record for every CDR3 protein. The data contain 350,000 to 450,000 distinct CDR3 sequences, approximately 15% of them singletons. This clonotype has at least ten counts. Between the trimmed V and J ends, which lost 5 bases and 9 bases, there was a span of 14 bases. The CDR3 has 12 residues. This rearrangement joins TRBV12-3 or TRBV12-4 to TRBJ2-7; D not resolved. Sequenced input: PBMCs or a T cell subset sorted from them (not recorded which). This clonotype was sampled from a man younger than 35 who had mild COVID-19 (a few samples of this study predate the infection). Cell type and time point are not known. The CDR3 sequence is CASSTPGSGQYF. DNA of the CDR3: TGTGCCAGCAGTACCCCCGGGTCTGGGCAGTACTTC.